Listed here are 14 T cell receptor beta chains from one sample, sequenced in a study of cytomegalovirus exposure and HLA in healthy donors. PCR was performed using 60 Vbeta and 13 Jbeta primers. Produced via immunoSEQ multiplex PCR; TCRdb's table is partial and in-frame only. Of 150,000 to 200,000 clones listed, roughly 86% are singletons. The sample comprised PBMCs. All receptors come from a girl aged 10 to 17 in good health and CMV-seropositive.

The table lists this clone with a count of one. J is TRBJ2-1 and V is TRBV27; perhaps TRBD2 as D (7 bases). Germline V gene lookup returns CDR1 MNHEY and CDR2 SMNVEV (reference sequence). The CDR3 covers 16 residues. Trimming pared 2 bases from V and 8 bases from J, leaving 19 bases between. The CDR3 DNA is TGTGCCAGCAGTTTAAATTCTGGGGGGGCATTACATGAGCAGTTCTTC. It specifies CASSLNSGGALHEQFF.

The CDR3 here is CASKRDRAEHTQYF. The CDR3 DNA sequence: TGTGCCAGCAAAAGGGACAGGGCGGAACATACGCAGTATTTT. The chain uses TRBV6-6 and TRBJ2-3; 9 nucleotides line up with TRBD1. Germline V gene sequence: CDR1 MNHNY, CDR2 SVGAGI (reference sequence). The CDR3 is 14 residues long. V lost 7 bases and J lost 7; bases outside the gene matches: 9.

V gene TRBV27 combines with J gene TRBJ1-1; D not resolved. Per germline, CDR1 MNHEY and CDR2 SMNVEV (reference sequence). The CDR3 covers 14 residues. V gave up 2 bases and J gave up 1 base, with 8 bases separating them. This CDR3 is CASSLRETNTEAFF. The CDR3 bases are TGTGCCAGCAGTTTAAGGGAGACGAACACTGAAGCTTTCTTT.

This chain links TRBV11-2 with TRBJ2-1; D is uncertain. The V gene lost 3 bases and the J gene lost 9 bases, with 15 bases spanning the gap. The CDR3 is made up of 14 amino acids. Looked up from germline, CDR1 is SGHAT and CDR2 is FQNNGV. This CDR3 is CASSFFPSYGEQFF. The CDR3, as DNA: TGTGCCAGCAGCTTTTTTCCTTCCTATGGTGAGCAGTTCTTC.

V is TRBV19 and J is TRBJ2-5; perhaps TRBD2 as D (7 bases). There are 14 residues in the CDR3. CDR1 is LNHDA, CDR2 SQIVND, per germline (reference sequence). With 4 bases removed from V and 4 bases from J, the gap between germline ends came to 13 bases. The CDR3 region is CASSTRGAGETQYF. The CDR3 nucleotides are TGTGCCAGTAGTACTCGGGGGGCAGGAGAGACCCAGTACTTC.

The chain joins TRBV28 to TRBJ2-6, with no clear D. The length of the CDR3 is 15 residues. Trimming left V 7 bases short and J 0 bases short, with 10 bases between. Germline-derived CDR1 and CDR2 are MDHEN and SYDVKM. DNA of the CDR3: TGTGCCAGCACCCCCTTCCCCTCTGGGGCCAACGTCCTGACTTTC. This translates into CASTPFPSGANVLTF.

J is TRBJ2-5 and V is TRBV30, with 12 bases that match TRBD1. The J call may be wrong; the DNA end is better matched by TRBJ2-7. Germline V gives CDR1 GTSNPN, CDR2 SVGIG (reference sequence). This CDR3 has 17 amino acids. This CDR3 reads CAWRTLLGQGASYEQYF. The CDR3 nucleotides read TGTGCCTGGAGGACCCTATTGGGACAGGGGGCCTCCTACGAGCAGTACTTC.

This clone was counted once. V gene TRBV23-1 combines with J gene TRBJ2-3, with D tentatively TRBD1 (5 bases). TRBV23-1 is placed among ORFs of uncertain function. This CDR3 comprises 18 residues. Trimming removed 0 bases from V and 2 bases from J, with 18 bases in between. The CDR3 protein is CASSQSPGDSAPTDTQYF. CDR3 coding DNA: TGCGCCAGCAGTCAATCGCCCGGCGACAGTGCCCCCACAGATACGCAGTATTTT.

The chain recombines TRBV6-1 with TRBJ1-5; possibly TRBD1 for D (5 bases). Between the trimmed V and J ends, which lost 11 bases and 6 bases, there was a span of 14 bases. CDR3 length: 12 residues. Germline V gene data show CDR1 as MNHNS and CDR2 as SASEGT. CDR3 nucleotides: TGTGCCTCTCGGGGGGTTCTTCAGCCCCAGCATTTT. It translates to CASRGVLQPQHF.

The chain uses TRBV6-5 and TRBJ1-4, with D possibly matching TRBD1 (5 bases). From germline, CDR1 is MNHEY and CDR2 SVGAGI. The CDR3 is 12 amino acids. This CDR3 reads CATRGTNEKLFF. CDR3 nucleotide sequence: TGTGCGACCCGGGGGACTAATGAAAAACTGTTTTTT.

The chain joins TRBV6-4 to TRBJ2-3, with D possibly matching TRBD2 (5 bases). Germline V lookup: CDR1 MRHNA, CDR2 SNTAGT. The CDR3 loop spans 13 amino acids. Trimming removed 2 bases at V and 2 bases at J, with 5 bases between. CDR3 loop: CASSDDYTDTQYF. The CDR3 coding sequence is TGTGCCAGCAGTGACGACTACACAGATACGCAGTATTTT.

This rearrangement joins TRBV7-6 to TRBJ1-1; D remains ambiguous. Germline V gives CDR1 SGHVS, CDR2 FNYEAQ. Deletions cut 2 bases from V and 5 bases from J, with 15 bases between. CDR3 size: 15 residues. The CDR3 DNA is TGTGCCAGCAGCTTACGAGAAGGGCGGGATACTGAAGCTTTCTTT. It yields the protein CASSLREGRDTEAFF.

In this sample, this clone turned up a few times. The V gene is TRBV7-8, the J gene TRBJ2-4, with a weak D call TRBD2 (6 bases). This CDR3 spans 16 amino acids. The germline V and J ends were trimmed by 5 bases and 4 bases, with 18 bases remaining between them. CDR1 is SGHVS and CDR2 is FQNEAQ in the germline V gene. Here the CDR3 reads CASSPDRGLTKNIQYF. CDR3 bases: TGTGCCAGCAGCCCCGACCGGGGACTGACGAAAAACATTCAGTACTTC.

The chain employs TRBV19 and TRBJ1-2, with D possibly TRBD1 on 6 matching bases. The CDR3 is made up of 14 amino acids. Trimming stripped 3 bases from V and 6 bases from J, with 14 bases between. CDR1 LNHDA and CDR2 SQIVND come from the germline V gene (reference sequence). CDR3 DNA sequence: TGTGCCAGTAGTATCTCCCTCAGGGGCGATGGCTACACCTTC. It translates to CASSISLRGDGYTF.